The entry below describes one T cell receptor (beta chain). Antigen: not known. The sample originates from a study of T cell responses to AZD1222 COVID-19 vaccine. General study findings and limits: Spike as a whole was targeted by vaccine-associated CD4 TCRs, dominant at 160-218 and 743-854. Seropositive AZD1222 recipients at baseline numbered only five or six. White British ancestry dominated among donors, who included more females, and clonal diversity was possibly underestimated.

CDR1 MNHEY and CDR2 SVGAGI come from the germline V gene. Trimming removed 7 bases at V and 5 bases at J, with 15 bases between. The CDR3 sequence is 14 residues long. Assay used: immunoSEQ multiplex PCR; TCRdb lists only in-frame clones, some missing. The data contain about 120,000 clones, roughly 84% of them singletons. J is TRBJ1-5 and V is TRBV6-5, with D possibly being TRBD1 (6 bases). This clonotype was sampled from an adult in good health. The sample consisted of peripheral blood, taken on day 0 of AZD1222 vaccination. CDR3 loop: CASTQGHLYQPQHF. DNA for the CDR3: TGTGCCAGCACCCAGGGACATCTCTATCAGCCCCAGCATTTT.